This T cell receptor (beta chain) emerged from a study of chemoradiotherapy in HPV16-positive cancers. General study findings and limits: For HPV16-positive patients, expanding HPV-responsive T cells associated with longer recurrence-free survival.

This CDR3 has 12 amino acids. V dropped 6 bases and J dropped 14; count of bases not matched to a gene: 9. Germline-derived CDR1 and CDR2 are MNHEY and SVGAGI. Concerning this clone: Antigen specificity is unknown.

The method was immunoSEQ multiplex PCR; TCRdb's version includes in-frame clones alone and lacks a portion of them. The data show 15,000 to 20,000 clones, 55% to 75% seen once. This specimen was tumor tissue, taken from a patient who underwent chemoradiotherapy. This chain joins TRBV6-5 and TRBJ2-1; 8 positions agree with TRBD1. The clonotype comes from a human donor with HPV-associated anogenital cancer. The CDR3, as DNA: TGTGCCAGCAGACCGGACAGGGAGCGGGAGTTCTTC. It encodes CASRPDREREFF.